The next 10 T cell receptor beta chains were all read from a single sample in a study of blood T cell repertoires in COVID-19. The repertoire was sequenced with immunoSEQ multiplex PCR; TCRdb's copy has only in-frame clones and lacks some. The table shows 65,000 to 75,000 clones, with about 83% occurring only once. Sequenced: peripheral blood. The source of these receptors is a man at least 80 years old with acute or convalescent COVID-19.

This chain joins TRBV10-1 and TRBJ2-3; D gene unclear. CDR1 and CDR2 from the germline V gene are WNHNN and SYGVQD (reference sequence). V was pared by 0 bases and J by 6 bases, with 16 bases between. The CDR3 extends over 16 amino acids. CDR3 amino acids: CASSESLHPTPDTQYF. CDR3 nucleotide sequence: TGCGCCAGCAGTGAGTCCCTACACCCGACTCCCGATACGCAGTATTTT.

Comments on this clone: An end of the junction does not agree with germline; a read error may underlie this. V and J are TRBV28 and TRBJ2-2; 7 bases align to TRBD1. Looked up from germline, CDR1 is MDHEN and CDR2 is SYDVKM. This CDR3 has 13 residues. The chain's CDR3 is CASILTGAGELFF. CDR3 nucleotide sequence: TGTGCCAGCATTTTAACAGGGGCCGGGGAGCTGTTTTTT.

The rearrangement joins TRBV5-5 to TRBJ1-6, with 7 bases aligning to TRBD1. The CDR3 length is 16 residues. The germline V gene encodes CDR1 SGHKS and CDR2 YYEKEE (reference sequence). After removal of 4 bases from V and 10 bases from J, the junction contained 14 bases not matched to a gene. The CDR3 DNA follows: TGTGCCAGCAGCCTCGAATCGACAGGGTCGATCTCACCCCTCCACTTT. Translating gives CASSLESTGSISPLHF.

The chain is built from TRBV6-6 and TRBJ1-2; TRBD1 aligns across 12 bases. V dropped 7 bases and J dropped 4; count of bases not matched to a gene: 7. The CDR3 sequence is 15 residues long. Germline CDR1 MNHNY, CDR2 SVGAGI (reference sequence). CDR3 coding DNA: TGTGCCAGCATCCTCGGGACAGGGGGCATCTATGGCTACACCTTC. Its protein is CASILGTGGIYGYTF.

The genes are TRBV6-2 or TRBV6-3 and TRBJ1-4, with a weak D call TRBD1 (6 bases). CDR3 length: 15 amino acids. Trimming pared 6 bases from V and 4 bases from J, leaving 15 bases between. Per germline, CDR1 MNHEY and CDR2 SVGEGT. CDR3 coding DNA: TGTGCCAGCAGCGACTACAGGGCAAGTAATGAAAAACTGTTTTTT. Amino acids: CASSDYRASNEKLFF.

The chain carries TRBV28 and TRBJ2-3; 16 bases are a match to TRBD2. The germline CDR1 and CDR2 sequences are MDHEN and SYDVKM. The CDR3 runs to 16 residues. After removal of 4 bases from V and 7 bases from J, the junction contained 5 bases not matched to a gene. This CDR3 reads CASSSGLAGGRNTQYF. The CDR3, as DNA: TGTGCCAGCAGTTCGGGACTAGCGGGGGGGAGAAATACGCAGTATTTT.

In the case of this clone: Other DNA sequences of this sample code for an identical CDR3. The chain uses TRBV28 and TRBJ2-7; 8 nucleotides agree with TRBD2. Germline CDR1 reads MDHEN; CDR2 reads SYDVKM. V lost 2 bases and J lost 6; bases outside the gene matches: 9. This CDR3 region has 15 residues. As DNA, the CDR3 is TGTGCCAGCAGTTTAGGTCGGGGGGGGGCGGTCGAGCAGTACTTC. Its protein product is CASSLGRGGAVEQYF.

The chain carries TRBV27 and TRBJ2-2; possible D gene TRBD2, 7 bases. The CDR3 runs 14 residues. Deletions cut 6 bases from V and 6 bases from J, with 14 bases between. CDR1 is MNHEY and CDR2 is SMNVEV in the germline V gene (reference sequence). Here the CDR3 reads CASRPRGGSGELFF. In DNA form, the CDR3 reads TGTGCCAGCAGACCTAGGGGGGGATCCGGGGAGCTGTTTTTT.

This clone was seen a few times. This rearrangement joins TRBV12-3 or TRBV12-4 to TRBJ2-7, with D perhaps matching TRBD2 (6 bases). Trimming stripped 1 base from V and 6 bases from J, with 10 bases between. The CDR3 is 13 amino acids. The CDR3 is CASSLGRGGEQYF. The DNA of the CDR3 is TGTGCCAGCAGTTTAGGGAGGGGAGGCGAGCAGTACTTC.

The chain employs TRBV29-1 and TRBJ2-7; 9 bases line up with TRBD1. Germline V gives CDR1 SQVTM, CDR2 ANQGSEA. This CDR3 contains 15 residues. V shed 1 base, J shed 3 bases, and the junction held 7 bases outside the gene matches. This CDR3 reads CSVEGPGQGLYEQYF. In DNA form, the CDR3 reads TGCAGCGTTGAAGGGCCGGGACAGGGCCTCTACGAGCAGTACTTC.